This paragraph covers one TCR beta chain sequence. This CDR3 has 14 amino acids. V shed 10 bases and J shed 3 bases, with 19 bases lying between them. The germline V gene has CDR1 WSHSY and CDR2 SAAADI. The data were produced by immunoSEQ multiplex PCR, yet TCRdb's version contains in-frame clones alone and is incomplete. Of over 50,000 clones detected, 85% to 90% appear once; the ten largest clones hold less than 6%. The data are from a study of T cell changes during pregnancy in multiple sclerosis. V gene TRBV10-2 combines with J gene TRBJ2-7; tentatively, D is TRBD1 or TRBD2 (5 bases each). This receptor was obtained from a human donor whose cells served as feeder cells for cultures in a pregnancy study. Sequenced input: peripheral blood from another person, used as feeder cells. Here the CDR3 DNA reads TGCGCCACCAGGGATCGGGGTTCACTCTACGAGCAGTACTTC. This translates into CATRDRGSLYEQYF.